The source of this T cell receptor beta chain is a study of blood T cell repertoires in COVID-19. On the study more broadly: Donors in the United States, Italy and Spain gave samples during acute or convalescent COVID-19. Sources were T cells, B-cell-depleted T cells, or PBMCs; the material itself was cDNA or gDNA.

The CDR3 contains 13 residues. Trimming left V 6 bases short and J 0 bases short, with 6 bases between. Germline V gene sequence: CDR1 LNHDA, CDR2 SQIVND (reference sequence). Profiling relied on immunoSEQ multiplex PCR, and the TCRdb table lists in-frame clones only, not all of them. The table shows 87,000 or so clones, with approximately 86% occurring only once. V and J are TRBV19 and TRBJ1-3; D unresolved. What was sequenced was peripheral blood. The source is a woman between 50 and 59 years old with active or convalescent COVID-19. The CDR3 is CASRENSGNTIYF. The CDR3 DNA is TGTGCCAGTAGGGAGAACTCTGGAAACACCATATATTTT.